The entry below describes one T cell receptor beta chain. The antigen is unknown. This sample stems from a study of identical twins. Study outcomes and limitations: Fewer insertions were carried by abundant cord blood beta clonotypes, but none was seen in memory repertoires.

Template switching introduced a universal primer site, and the cDNA bore unique molecular identifiers. A single record per CDR3 protein comes from TCRdb applying MiXCR to the 5' RACE reads. The repertoire holds fewer than 550,000 distinct CDR3 sequences, with roughly an eighth as singletons. The sample also formed part of further work on yellow fever vaccine responses in identical twins. According to that study: A vaccine T cell response that seemed partly convergent and partly personalized was reported in twins.

The sequence was collected from a woman younger than 30 in good health. Sequencing input: CD4+ T cells sorted from blood.

The CDR3, as DNA: TGCAGCGTTGACAACCAAGGGAGGGCGAGCACAGATACGCAGTATTTT. This gives the protein CSVDNQGRASTDTQYF. The V call is TRBV29-1, the J call TRBJ2-3; 7 positions agree with TRBD2. CDR3 size: 16 residues. Germline V lookup: CDR1 SQVTM, CDR2 ANQGSEA. Trimming at V came to 3 bases and at J to 0 bases, leaving 9 bases not matched to a gene.